The source of this T cell receptor beta chain is a study of CD8 T cells in ankylosing spondylitis. Findings of the study overall: Before this, some motif variants had been reported in reactive arthritis synovial fluid and blood. Disease-linked clones displayed a CD8+ phenotype and appeared relatively rarely in peripheral blood. Ankylosing spondylitis blood appeared to be characterized by a TCR beta motif of several highly homologous variants. Disease-associated clones were reportedly significantly overrepresented in matched ankylosing spondylitis synovial fluid.

Using quantitative 5'-RACE with molecular barcodes, the authors made TCR beta libraries. Via MiXCR, TCRdb re-called the 5' RACE reads, giving one row per CDR3 protein. The top ten clones hold 15% to 20% of a sample with roughly 670,000 distinct CDR3 sequences, around 20% of them seen once. CDR3 length: 14 residues. With V trimmed by 6 bases and J by 1 base, 3 bases remained unmatched. This clonotype was seen a few times. Antigen unknown. The sequenced sample consisted of blood, either unsorted or a sorted T cell fraction (not recorded which). The receptor was isolated from a male donor with ankylosing spondylitis. This sequence joins TRBV12-3 or TRBV12-4 and TRBJ1-5; 7 positions agree with TRBD1. The CDR3 coding sequence is TGTGCCAGCAGAGCGACAGGGAGCAATCAGCCCCAGCATTTT. Translating it yields CASRATGSNQPQHF.